This passage covers 12 T cell receptor beta chains from one sample sequenced in a study of identical twins. One entry per CDR3 protein results from TCRdb running MiXCR on the 5' RACE reads. The table records around 500,000 distinct CDR3 sequences, 14% of them present only once. The same specimen was also included in a second study, on yellow fever vaccine responses in identical twins.

Source material: CD4+ T cells sorted from blood. These receptors were collected from a woman aged 18-29 years in good health.

This clonotype was seen a few times. This chain connects TRBV10-3 to TRBJ2-5; D not resolved. This CDR3 contains 13 residues. Trimming left V 10 bases short and J 2 bases short, with 14 bases between. CDR1 is ENHRY and CDR2 is SYGVKD in the germline V gene. CDR3 amino acids: CATGVTAQETQYF. DNA of the CDR3: TGTGCCACCGGCGTCACGGCTCAAGAGACCCAGTACTTC.

The CDR3, as DNA: TGCGCCAGCACTCCCGGACAGAAATTAACCGGGGAGCTGTTTTTT. Protein sequence: CASTPGQKLTGELFF. This chain links TRBV5-1 with TRBJ2-2; D possibly corresponds to TRBD1 (6 bases). Germline CDR1 SGHRS, CDR2 YFSETQ. V lost 6 bases to trimming and J lost 5 bases, with 17 bases between them. This CDR3 contains 15 residues.

V and J are TRBV7-2 and TRBJ1-5; TRBD1 aligns across 8 bases. With 7 bases clipped from V and 6 bases from J, the junction kept 11 bases outside the gene matches. There are 15 residues in the CDR3. Germline V gene sequence: CDR1 SGHTA, CDR2 FQGNSA. CDR3 amino acids: CASTKEAGGIQPQHF. DNA for the CDR3: TGTGCCAGCACCAAAGAGGCAGGGGGCATTCAGCCCCAGCATTTT.

The rearrangement joins TRBV5-1 to TRBJ2-5, with TRBD2 identical over 11 bases. After removal of 0 bases from V and 6 bases from J, the junction contained 4 bases not matched to a gene. The CDR3 runs to 15 residues. Germline loops: CDR1 SGHRS, CDR2 YFSETQ. The DNA for the CDR3 is TGCGCCAGCAGCTTGGATAGCGGGGGGGCGCAGACCCAGTACTTC. It yields the protein CASSLDSGGAQTQYF.

The sample holds a few counts of this clonotype. The rearrangement joins TRBV6-5 to TRBJ1-4; weak D call: TRBD1 (5 bases). Trimming removed 0 bases at V and 1 base at J, with 9 bases between. CDR3 length: 16 residues. The V gene's germline CDR1 is MNHEY and CDR2 SVGAGI. The CDR3 region has the DNA TGTGCCAGCAGTTACTCGCAGGGAAGAACTAATGAAAAACTGTTTTTT. Translating it yields CASSYSQGRTNEKLFF.

This clonotype showed up just a few times. The J gene is TRBJ2-3, the V gene TRBV7-2; TRBD1 agrees at 7 bases. The CDR3 runs to 15 residues. J lost 5 bases, V lost 0 bases, and 5 bases had no gene match. The V gene's germline CDR1 is SGHTA and CDR2 FQGNSA. The CDR3 sequence is CASSLARGRIDTQYF. The CDR3 DNA follows: TGTGCCAGCAGCTTAGCAAGGGGGCGTATAGATACGCAGTATTTT.

This clonotype was observed a handful of times. The gene calls are TRBV7-2 and TRBJ2-7, with 9 bases lining up with TRBD2. Germline CDR1 is SGHTA and CDR2 is FQGNSA. The V segment lost 2 bases and the J segment 2 bases; nucleotides outside the gene matches: 1. The length of the CDR3 is 14 residues. CDR3 bases: TGTGCCAGCAGCTTACTAGCGGGACCCTACGAGCAGTACTTC. This codes for CASSLLAGPYEQYF.

Here the CDR3 DNA reads TGCAGTGCTACGGAGACCCAGTACTTC. It yields the protein CSATETQYF. The genes are TRBV20-1 and TRBJ2-5, with D unresolved. Germline V gene lookup returns CDR1 DFQATT and CDR2 SNEGSKA (reference sequence). This CDR3 is 9 amino acids long. V was pared by 4 bases and J by 5 bases, with 2 bases between.

Only a few counts were recorded for this clonotype. J is TRBJ2-2 and V is TRBV6-1; D perhaps matches TRBD2 (5 bases). The CDR3 totals 15 residues. The V and J ends lost 6 bases and 1 base respectively, with 12 bases between them. Germline lookup yields CDR1 MNHNS and CDR2 SASEGT. This CDR3 reads CASSGLPGNTGELFF. The CDR3, as DNA: TGTGCCAGCAGCGGACTCCCCGGGAACACCGGGGAGCTGTTTTTT.

The chain uses TRBV20-1 and TRBJ2-5, with D unresolved. The V gene's germline CDR1 is DFQATT and CDR2 SNEGSKA (reference sequence). This CDR3 region has 14 residues. The V end was cut by 0 bases, the J end by 0 bases, with 8 bases between. CDR3 sequence: CSARDRHYQETQYF. CDR3 in DNA: TGCAGTGCTAGAGATCGGCACTACCAAGAGACCCAGTACTTC.

This clonotype was seen a handful of times. The V gene is TRBV3-1, the J gene TRBJ2-3, with D maybe TRBD2 (5 bases). This CDR3 spans 13 amino acids. Per germline, CDR1 LGHDT and CDR2 YNNKEL (reference sequence). The V and J ends lost 6 bases and 4 bases respectively, with 11 bases between them. For the CDR3, the DNA is TGTGCCAGCAGGCAAACTAGTTCAGATACGCAGTATTTT. Translation: CASRQTSSDTQYF.

The chain recombines TRBV6-1 with TRBJ2-3, with D perhaps matching TRBD1 or TRBD2 (6 bases each). This CDR3 spans 14 amino acids. The V gene's germline CDR1 is MNHNS and CDR2 SASEGT. V lost 5 bases and J 2 bases, leaving 11 bases between the germline ends. As DNA, the CDR3 is TGTGCCAGCAGTCGGGGGCACAACACAGATACGCAGTATTTT. Protein: CASSRGHNTDTQYF.